This T cell receptor beta chain was observed in a study of blood T cell repertoires in COVID-19. As for the study in general: Nucleic acid was either cDNA or gDNA, and it came from T cells, B-cell-depleted T cells, or PBMCs.

Per germline, CDR1 SGDLS and CDR2 YYNGEE. Deletions cut 0 bases from V and 6 bases from J, with 17 bases between. The CDR3 covers 16 residues. Authors' processing steps: Reference gene primer amplification yielded estimated nucleated cell counts. The assay was immunoSEQ multiplex PCR, and TCRdb's table has in-frame clones only and misses some. From that table come the V and J calls and clone size; the DNA was used to work out D and trimming. The table lists around 300,000 clones, around 89% of them singletons. In terms of age and location, participants ranged from about 18 to 89 years and lived in about two dozen US areas. Each participant's cohort was designated according to participant-reported clinical history.

The sequence was obtained from a woman aged 18-29 years with acute COVID-19. V usage is TRBV9 and J usage is TRBJ2-3, with D possibly being TRBD2 (6 bases). What was sequenced was PBMCs or T cells enriched from blood (not recorded which). The CDR3 nucleotides read TGTGCCAGCAGCGTAGACCTAATAGCGGAGGGGGATACGCAGTATTTT. Translating it yields CASSVDLIAEGDTQYF. The entire variable domain, with the rest obtained from reference TRBV9 and TRBJ2-3, is as follows: DSGVTQTPKHLITATGQRVTLRCSPRSGDLSVYWYQQSLDQGLQFLIQYYNGEERAKGNILERFSAQQFPDLHSELNLSSLELGDSALYFCASSVDLIAEGDTQYFGPGTRLTVL.